This T cell receptor beta chain was sequenced for a study of human T cells and chemical hapten exposure (dated by TCRdb to about 2021). As for the study more broadly: For sensitization, 2% DPC in acetone was applied to a roughly 2 cm by roughly 2 cm area of upper inner arm skin. Alopecia areata with under or over 50% scalp involvement, alopecia totalis and alopecia universalis were represented in the patient cohort, which was mostly female. Libraries were combined into a pool for sequencing, and differences in TCR yield between samples came mainly from small differences in library volumes within the pool. Around 30 alopecia patients provided blood for TCR sequencing at one to four time points (pre-sensitization, 2, 6 and 24 weeks). Blood samples were taken from patients before sensitization (week 0) and at 2, 6 and about 24 weeks after DPC sensitization. In alopecia patients, the study followed how the peripheral blood TCR repertoire changed in vivo over primary and secondary sensitization to diphenylcyclopropenone (DPC), a hapten. Patch testing on the upper back used Finn chambers containing 0.01% DPC, with scoring done after 6 days according to International Contact Dermatitis Research Group standards. Weekly therapeutic DPC doses were additionally applied to the scalp of patients throughout the approximately 24-week study period.

Library generation was performed with RACE. The data were produced on a NextSeq 500. Library preparation attached unique molecular identifiers to individual cDNA molecules for quantitative, reproducible TCR counting. For every blood RNA sample, sequencing covered both the TCR alpha and TCR beta chains. The study's processing was this. A median of approximately 96,000 TCRs per sample was observed, with a range of 23,224 to 690,600. V, J and CDR3 annotation of the TCR reads was carried out using the Decombinator software suite. For PS versus PT1 abundance plots, all samples were subsampled to the same number of TCRs (28,000). Expanded TCRs were defined as absent before sensitization and observed at least eight times at the 2-week time point. The public reads were reprocessed in TCRdb via fastp at Q25 and MiXCR, keeping in-frame beta chains. Entries are consolidated by CDR3 protein sequence, retaining the most common genes and DNA. The V and J calls were determined by TCRdb, not by the authors. The sample includes about 97,000 distinct CDR3 sequences, with about 28% observed a single time. The ten largest clones take up 10% to 13% of the sample.

Results the study describes overall, beyond this receptor: Expanded TCRs formed significantly more large CDR3 similarity clusters than pre-sensitization or healthy control sets, consistent with antigen-driven responses. Because all patients had alopecia, a presumed autoimmune disease, the immune response of the patients might differ from that of healthy individuals. DPC sensitization did not change the number of TCRs with a frequency above 1 in 1000, and there was no evidence of changes in global repertoire structure. Repeated subsampling changed both the strength of the expansion versus patch-test correlation and the threshold at which the correlation became significant. The number of PT1 expanded TCRs positively correlated with patch test score, significant at thresholds 8, 16 and 32 but not 4.

On this clonotype: Its antigen is unknown. Per-base quality was not reported, and no clone a single base away is much larger than it.

Read against the paper, the sample's time point label means: patch test 3, about 24 weeks after DPC sensitization. The treatment or condition label, read with the paper, signifies: therapeutic diphenylcyclopropenone sensitization with weekly scalp DPC. At every patch-test visit, the blood draw took place before the patch test was put on. Patients were considered eligible if aged 18 to 70, diagnosed with alopecia and deemed suitable for DPC therapy, and patients were excluded if pregnant. Total RNA was isolated from unfractionated whole blood collected in Tempus Blood RNA tubes. The CDR3 runs 18 residues from the cysteine to the phenylalanine. The CDR3 DNA has 54 bases and is translated from base 1. The germline ends are 31 bases apart after V is trimmed by 2 bases and J by 9 bases. In the germline V gene (reference sequence), CDR1 corresponds to DFQATT and CDR2 to SNEGSKA.

The chain was built from TRBV20-1 and TRBJ2-5; a weak D assignment points to TRBD1 (7 bases agree). Material: whole blood, obtained in connection with sensitization to the hapten diphenylcyclopropenone (DPC). This TCR came from a middle-aged man with alopecia areata. Some clones in this sample may be carry-over from other donors' samples. The CDR3 protein sequence reads: CSARKTGRGETGFVPQYF. The bases read TGCAGTGCTAGAAAAACGGGGCGCGGGGAGACAGGGTTTGTCCCCCAGTACTTC.